This T cell receptor beta chain was sequenced for a study of spatial heterogeneity in lung cancer. Study background: Sequenced were any available follow-up PBMC samples, which had been obtained a median of about 22 months after resection.

TCRdb itself ran the 5' RACE reads through MiXCR, one entry per CDR3 protein. This sample has approximately 50,000 distinct CDR3 sequences, with 7.4% found just once. The CDR3 contains 14 residues. Germline loops: CDR1 LNHNV, CDR2 YYDKDF (reference sequence). V lost 0 bases to trimming and J lost 4 bases, with 9 bases between them. This clonotype was picked up many times. Stated time point: blood at routine non-recurrence follow-up after resection. Material for sequencing was whole RNA from tumor, nontumor lung or frozen PBMC, left unsorted. V is TRBV15 and J is TRBJ1-1, with D uncertain. The sample in question was PBMCs, obtained at follow-up. The clonotype originates from a female donor with early-stage non-small cell lung cancer. The CDR3 loop reads CATSRETPGTEAFF. The CDR3 bases are TGTGCCACCAGCAGAGAGACCCCAGGCACTGAAGCTTTCTTT. The full variable domain, its missing parts supplied by reference TRBV15 and TRBJ1-1, is DAMVIQNPRYQVTQFGKPVTLSCSQTLNHNVMYWYQQKSSQAPKLLFHYYDKDFNNEADTPDNFQSRRPNTSFCFLDIRSPGLGDTAMYLCATSRETPGTEAFFGQGTRLTVV.